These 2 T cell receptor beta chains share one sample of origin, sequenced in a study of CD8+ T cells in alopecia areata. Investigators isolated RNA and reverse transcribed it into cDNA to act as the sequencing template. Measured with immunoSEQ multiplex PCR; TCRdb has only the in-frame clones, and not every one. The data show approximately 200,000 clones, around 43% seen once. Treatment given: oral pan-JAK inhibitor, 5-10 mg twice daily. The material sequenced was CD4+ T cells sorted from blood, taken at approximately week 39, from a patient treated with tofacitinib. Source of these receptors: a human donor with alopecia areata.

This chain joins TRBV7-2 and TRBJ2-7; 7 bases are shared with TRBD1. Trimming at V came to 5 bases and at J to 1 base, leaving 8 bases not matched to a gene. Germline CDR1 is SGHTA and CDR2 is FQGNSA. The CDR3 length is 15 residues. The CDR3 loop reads CASSQRTGGSYEQYF. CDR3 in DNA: TGTGCCAGCAGCCAGAGGACAGGCGGATCCTACGAGCAGTACTTC.

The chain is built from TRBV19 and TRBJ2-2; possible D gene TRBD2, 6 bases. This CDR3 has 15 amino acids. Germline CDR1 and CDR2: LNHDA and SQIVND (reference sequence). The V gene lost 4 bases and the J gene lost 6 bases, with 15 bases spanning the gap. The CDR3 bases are TGTGCCAGTAGTAAAGCCGGGAGATCGTCCGGGGAGCTGTTTTTT. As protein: CASSKAGRSSGELFF.